A selection of T cell receptor beta chains follows, all from one sample in a study of OX40 agonist ivuxolimab in advanced cancers. TCRdb's copy holds only in-frame clones and misses some; the assay was immunoSEQ multiplex PCR. This table holds roughly 69,000 clones, roughly nine tenths found once. The material sequenced was CD4+ or CD8+ T cells sorted from blood, taken in a trial of the OX40 agonist ivuxolimab. The receptors come from an adult with an advanced solid tumor such as melanoma, head and neck, liver or kidney cancer. The CDR3 runs from the conserved cysteine through the conserved F or W. D genes are given only for firm matches. Part of the rows lack a size; the others show once, few, many or a class for expanded clones.

d_call,clone_size,j_call,v_call,cdr3_nt,cdr3_aa
TRBD1,-,TRBJ1-1,TRBV7-9,TGTGCCAGCAGCTTAGCCCCAACAGGGGTTGAAGCTTTCTTT,CASSLAPTGVEAFF
TRBD2,-,TRBJ2-1,TRBV2,TGTGCCAGCAGTTCGCCCACTAGCGGGAGCTACAATGAGCAGTTCTTC,CASSSPTSGSYNEQFF
TRBD2,-,TRBJ2-3,TRBV28,TGTGCCAGCAGTTCCACTAGCGTGAGCACAGATACGCAGTATTTT,CASSSTSVSTDTQYF
-,-,TRBJ2-6,TRBV4-2,TGTGCCAGCAGCCAAGAAAGGGACTGGGGGGCCAACGTCCTGACTTTC,CASSQERDWGANVLTF
-,once,TRBJ1-5,TRBV4-2,TGTGCCAGCAGCCAAGATCTTGGGAATAGCAATCAGCCCCAGCATTTT,CASSQDLGNSNQPQHF
-,-,TRBJ1-1,TRBV10-3,TGTGCCATCCGGCAAAAGAACACTGAAGCTTTCTTT,CAIRQKNTEAFF
-,-,TRBJ1-1,TRBV9,TGTGCCAGCAACCGGAGGGGGGAGGCGAACACTGAAGCTTTCTTT,CASNRRGEANTEAFF
TRBD1,-,TRBJ1-4,TRBV28,TGTGCCAGCAGTTTGACGGGACAGGGAACAACTAATGAAAAACTGTTTTTT,CASSLTGQGTTNEKLFF
TRBD1,-,TRBJ1-1,TRBV9,TGTGCCAGCAGCGGCCGGACAGGGGGCGTCACTGAAGCTTTCTTT,CASSGRTGGVTEAFF
-,-,TRBJ2-6,TRBV2,TGTGCCAGCAGTGATAGGGAGGACATTGGGGCCAACGTCCTGACTTTC,CASSDREDIGANVLTF
-,few,TRBJ1-2,TRBV15,TGTGCCACCAGCAGGGACACCTATGGCTACACCTTC,CATSRDTYGYTF
-,-,TRBJ1-1,TRBV27,TGTGCCAGCAGTCATGGCGGGTTTGGCACTGAAGCTTTCTTT,CASSHGGFGTEAFF
TRBD1,-,TRBJ2-3,TRBV5-4,TGTGCCAGCAGCTTGGGAGGGGGCGCGAATACGCAGTATTTT,CASSLGGGANTQYF
-,-,TRBJ1-1,TRBV19,TGTGCCAGTAGTAGAGGGTTGACTGAAGCTTTCTTT,CASSRGLTEAFF
TRBD1,medium-sized,TRBJ2-1,TRBV4-2,TGTGCCAGCAGCCGACCGGGACAGGGTAACTACAATGAGCAGTTCTTC,CASSRPGQGNYNEQFF
-,-,TRBJ2-2,TRBV12-1,TGTGCCAGCAGCTTTGAGTTAGCGGGAGTCCACACCGGGGAGCTGTTTTTT,CASSFELAGVHTGELFF
TRBD2,-,TRBJ2-7,TRBV19,TGTGCCAGTAGCCTAGCGGGAAGCTCCTACGAGCAGTACTTC,CASSLAGSSYEQYF
-,-,TRBJ1-2,TRBV7-9,TGTGCCACCTGGGAATATGGCTACACCTTC,CATWEYGYTF
TRBD2,-,TRBJ2-7,TRBV28,TGTGCCAGCAGTCTACTAGCGGGAGGGAGCGAGCAGTACTTC,CASSLLAGGSEQYF
-,-,TRBJ2-1,TRBV6-5,TGTGCCAGTTCGAGGTTCTACAATGAGCAGTTCTTC,CASSRFYNEQFF
-,-,TRBJ2-7,TRBV5-1,TGCGCCAGCAGCTTTTTCGGGATTTCCTACGAGCAGTACTTC,CASSFFGISYEQYF
TRBD1,-,TRBJ1-1,TRBV27,TGTGCCAGCAGGACAGGGATCGTGAACACTGAAGCTTTCTTT,CASRTGIVNTEAFF
-,-,TRBJ2-6,TRBV5-1,TGCGCCAGCAGCTTTCAGGGTGTGATAGCTGGGGCCAACGTCCTGACTTTC,CASSFQGVIAGANVLTF
TRBD1,-,TRBJ1-2,TRBV28,TGTGCCAGCAGTTTGACAGGGGAAGCTAACTATGGCTACACCTTC,CASSLTGEANYGYTF
-,-,TRBJ2-7,TRBV6-6,TGTGCCAGCAGTTACTCGAAGCACGAGGAACGCAGCGAGCAGTACTTC,CASSYSKHEERSEQYF
-,-,TRBJ2-7,TRBV2,TGTGCCAGCTCCCTCTACGAGCAGTACTTC,CASSLYEQYF
TRBD2,-,TRBJ2-7,TRBV4-3,TGCGCCAGCAGCCAAGATCGGGGGGGTGCCGAGCAGTACTTC,CASSQDRGGAEQYF
-,once,TRBJ1-4,TRBV4-3,TGCGCCAGCAGCCCGGGACAAGAGGGATTAAATGAAAAACTGTTTTTT,CASSPGQEGLNEKLFF
-,-,TRBJ2-1,TRBV7-9,TGTGCCAGCAGCTTATTTGGGGGGCCCTCCAATGAGCAGTTCTTC,CASSLFGGPSNEQFF
-,-,TRBJ2-2,TRBV13,TGTGCCAGCAGCTTCCGGGCGAACACCGGGGAGCTGTTTTTT,CASSFRANTGELFF
-,-,TRBJ2-1,TRBV27,TGTGCCAGCAGGAACCTGGGGTCCTACAATGAGCAGTTCTTC,CASRNLGSYNEQFF
-,few,TRBJ1-1,TRBV4-1,TGCGCCAGCAGCCAAGTCAAGGATCCTGAAGCTTTCTTT,CASSQVKDPEAFF
TRBD2,-,TRBJ2-1,TRBV7-6,TGTGCCAGCAGCCCCGGGGGGGATGAGCAGTTCTTC,CASSPGGDEQFF
-,-,TRBJ2-7,TRBV9,TGTGCCAGCAGCGCCGCAGGGGAGAGCGAGCAGTACTTC,CASSAAGESEQYF
TRBD2,-,TRBJ2-1,TRBV27,TGTGCCAGCAGACCCCAAGCACGGGAGGGCCCGGACAATGAGCAGTTCTTC,CASRPQAREGPDNEQFF
TRBD2,-,TRBJ2-3,TRBV6-4,TGTGCCAGCACCGGGGGGAGATTTACCCATACGCAGTATTTT,CASTGGRFTHTQYF